Below are 20 T cell receptor beta chains sequenced from a single sample in a study of PD-L1 blockade in urothelial cancer. Generated by immunoSEQ multiplex PCR, the TCRdb table keeps only in-frame clones and is missing some. The repertoire includes about 51,000 clones, around 86% of them detected once, and 16% sits in the top ten. This sample comprised PBMCs, obtained around atezolizumab (anti-PD-L1) treatment. Receptors originate from a man aged 60-69 years with urothelial cancer.

V usage is TRBV7-8 and J usage is TRBJ1-1; no definite D call. This CDR3 is built from 14 residues. The V gene's germline CDR1 is SGHVS and CDR2 FQNEAQ. Trimming cost V 1 base and J 1 base, with 7 bases left between them. The CDR3 bases are TGTGCCAGCAGCTTAGGGCACGCGAACACTGAAGCTTTCTTT. It translates to CASSLGHANTEAFF.

V gene TRBV5-4 combines with J gene TRBJ2-5, with D tentatively TRBD2 (5 bases). This CDR3 spans 16 amino acids. CDR1 and CDR2 from the germline V gene are SGHNT and YYREEE (reference sequence). Trimming stripped 0 bases from V and 3 bases from J, with 15 bases between. CDR3 DNA sequence: TGTGCCAGCAGCTTGGGCCTGCGGGTGGGAAAAGAGACCCAGTACTTC. Protein sequence: CASSLGLRVGKETQYF.

The CDR3 region is CASSQTGLNSEQYF. Here the CDR3 DNA reads TGCGCCAGCAGCCAAACGGGACTTAACTCCGAGCAGTACTTC. V gene TRBV4-3 combines with J gene TRBJ2-7, with D maybe TRBD2 (6 bases). The CDR3 is 14 amino acids. Germline lookup yields CDR1 LGHNA and CDR2 YSLEER. Trimming stripped 2 bases from V and 6 bases from J, with 14 bases between.

The gene calls are TRBV25-1 and TRBJ2-1; the match to TRBD2 covers 11 bases. V gave up 1 base and J gave up 6 bases; unmatched junction bases: 2. This CDR3 spans 15 amino acids. Germline CDR1 is MGHDK and CDR2 is SYGVNS. The CDR3 protein is CASSELAGGSNEQFF. CDR3 in DNA: TGTGCCAGCAGTGAATTAGCGGGAGGGTCCAATGAGCAGTTCTTC.

This clone has only one observation. CDR3 region: CASSLLFSSDEQYF. The CDR3 nucleotides read TGTGCCAGCAGCTTGTTGTTCTCCAGCGACGAGCAGTACTTC. The rearrangement links TRBV7-3 to TRBJ2-7; unclear D gene. Deletions cut 3 bases from V and 5 bases from J, with 14 bases between. The CDR3 totals 14 residues. Germline loops: CDR1 SGHTA, CDR2 FQGTGA. Full variable domain (rest looked up from reference TRBV7-3 and TRBJ2-7): GAGVSQTPSNKVTEKGKYVELRCDPISGHTALYWYRQSLGQGPEFLIYFQGTGAADDSGLPNDRFFAVRPEGSVSTLKIQRTERGDSAVYLCASSLLFSSDEQYFGPGTRLTVT.

V and J are TRBV28 and TRBJ2-1; 8 nucleotides align to TRBD2. Unmatched junction bases numbered 6, after V lost 3 bases and J lost 5 bases. CDR3 size: 15 residues. Germline-derived CDR1 and CDR2 are MDHEN and SYDVKM. CDR3 protein: CASSFYGRAHNEQFF. CDR3 DNA sequence: TGTGCCAGCAGTTTCTACGGGAGGGCCCACAATGAGCAGTTCTTC.

This chain uses TRBV19 with TRBJ1-4; D is possibly TRBD1 (6 bases). The CDR3 spans 15 residues. Germline CDR1 and CDR2: LNHDA and SQIVND (reference sequence). V lost 5 bases and J 5 bases, leaving 15 bases between the germline ends. The CDR3 DNA is TGTGCCAGTAGTGCCGGGACATTATCCAATGAAAAACTGTTTTTT. Encoded protein: CASSAGTLSNEKLFF.

The chain recombines TRBV6-5 with TRBJ1-1, with D maybe TRBD1 (5 bases). Trimming took 8 bases from V and 5 from J, leaving 18 bases between them. The germline gives CDR1 MNHEY, CDR2 SVGAGI. The CDR3 contains 14 residues. The CDR3 region is CASRVPGGSTEAFF. CDR3 DNA: TGTGCCAGCCGAGTCCCGGGGGGAAGTACTGAAGCTTTCTTT.

This clone showed up just once. The V call is TRBV7-2, the J call TRBJ1-5; D might be TRBD1 (5 bases). The CDR3 totals 17 residues. Trimming shortened V by 1 base and J by 3 bases, and 16 bases separated the two germline ends. The germline V gene encodes CDR1 SGHTA and CDR2 FQGNSA. CDR3 sequence (DNA): TGTGCCAGCAGCTTAGAATGGGGCCCGACCGCCAATCAGCCCCAGCATTTT. Its protein product is CASSLEWGPTANQPQHF.

V usage is TRBV5-1 and J usage is TRBJ2-3; a weak D match, TRBD2 (5 bases). The CDR3 length is 16 residues. Germline-derived CDR1 and CDR2 are SGHRS and YFSETQ. V was trimmed by 3 bases and J by 2 bases, leaving 16 bases between them. CDR3 nucleotide sequence: TGCGCCAGCAGCTGGTCCCCGGGAATACTCACAGATACGCAGTATTTT. As protein: CASSWSPGILTDTQYF.

The V call is TRBV7-9, the J call TRBJ1-2, with 12 bases identical to TRBD1. V was clipped by 5 bases and J by 8 bases; unmatched bases: 12. The CDR3 is made up of 16 amino acids. CDR1 SEHNR and CDR2 FQNEAQ come from the germline V gene (reference sequence). The CDR3 is CASSSTPGQGAAGYTF. The DNA for the CDR3 is TGTGCCAGCAGCAGTACCCCGGGACAGGGGGCGGCAGGCTACACCTTC.

The rearrangement uses TRBV11-2 and TRBJ2-1; possibly TRBD1 for D (5 bases). Trimming took off 8 bases at V and 15 bases at J, with 17 bases between the two ends. The CDR3 extends over 11 amino acids. Germline CDR1 is SGHAT and CDR2 is FQNNGV. In nucleotides, the CDR3 is TGTGCCAGCTCGATAAAGGGGCGGTTGTTCTTC. Its protein product is CASSIKGRLFF.

V usage is TRBV4-1 and J usage is TRBJ2-1; D not resolved. Germline lookup yields CDR1 MGHRA and CDR2 YSYEKL. The CDR3 has 16 residues. Trimming cost V 4 bases and J 4 bases, with 17 bases left between them. The CDR3 bases are TGCGCCAGCAGCCTTCTTGGCTCGCACCAATACAATGAGCAGTTCTTC. As protein: CASSLLGSHQYNEQFF.

The chain combines TRBV11-3 with TRBJ1-1; 7 bases are a match to TRBD1. V shed 3 bases and J 4 bases; nucleotides not matched to a gene: 2. The germline V gene has CDR1 SGHNT and CDR2 YENEEA. The length of the CDR3 is 13 residues. CDR3 nucleotide sequence: TGTGCCAGCAGCTTCACAGGGGTCACTGAAGCTTTCTTT. Its translation: CASSFTGVTEAFF. Filled out from reference TRBV11-3 and TRBJ1-1, the complete variable domain reads EAGVVQSPRYKIIEKKQPVAFWCNPISGHNTLYWYLQNLGQGPELLIRYENEEAVDDSQLPKDRFSAERLKGVDSTLKIQPAELGDSAVYLCASSFTGVTEAFFGQGTRLTVV.

The chain is built from TRBV10-3 and TRBJ2-7; the match to TRBD1 covers 7 bases. V shed 3 bases, J shed 5 bases, and the junction held 7 bases outside the gene matches. Per germline, CDR1 ENHRY and CDR2 SYGVKD. The CDR3 consists of 14 residues. The CDR3 here is CAISDSDRVHEQYF. The CDR3 DNA is TGTGCCATCAGTGACAGTGACAGGGTCCACGAGCAGTACTTC.

The gene calls are TRBV30 and TRBJ1-1, with D possibly being TRBD1 (5 bases). The CDR3 length is 13 residues. Germline CDR1 GTSNPN, CDR2 SVGIG (reference sequence). Trimming left V 2 bases short and J 6 bases short, with 13 bases between. This CDR3 reads CAWSRGGVSEAFF. The CDR3 DNA sequence: TGTGCCTGGAGTCGGGGGGGGGTCTCTGAAGCTTTCTTT.

The genes are TRBV10-3 and TRBJ2-5; TRBD1 matches 12 bases. This CDR3 has 17 residues. The V gene end was trimmed by 5 bases and the J gene end by 8 bases; junction bases not matched to a gene: 15. Looked up from germline, CDR1 is ENHRY and CDR2 is SYGVKD. The CDR3 protein is CAISTGTGGGLGYTQYF. CDR3 DNA: TGTGCCATCAGTACTGGGACAGGGGGCGGTCTTGGGTACACCCAGTACTTC.

The rearrangement links TRBV25-1 to TRBJ2-2; TRBD1 aligns across 7 bases. V lost 3 bases and J lost 1; bases outside the gene matches: 5. Germline V CDR1 and CDR2: MGHDK, SYGVNS. The CDR3 sequence is 16 residues long. CDR3 sequence: CASSESRTGNTGELFF. For the CDR3, the DNA is TGTGCCAGCAGTGAGTCCCGGACAGGGAACACCGGGGAGCTGTTTTTT.

The genes are TRBV4-1 and TRBJ2-5; weak D call: TRBD1 (5 bases). This CDR3 is built from 15 residues. Germline CDR1 and CDR2: MGHRA and YSYEKL. V lost 1 base and J lost 3, with 12 bases in between. The CDR3 loop reads CASSQVRSTEETQYF. CDR3 DNA: TGCGCCAGCAGCCAAGTTCGGTCGACAGAAGAGACCCAGTACTTC.

The chain combines TRBV6-5 with TRBJ1-2; D gene unclear. The CDR3 extends over 14 amino acids. V lost 5 bases to trimming and J lost 0 bases, with 10 bases between them. The V gene's germline CDR1 is MNHEY and CDR2 SVGAGI. Here the CDR3 DNA reads TGTGCCAGCAGTAGAAGCAACTCTAACTATGGCTACACCTTC. Amino acid sequence: CASSRSNSNYGYTF.